This T cell receptor beta chain was recovered during a study of T cells in women clearing cervical HPV infection. Overall study: Controls gave blood once infection was undetectable; cases at lesion identification.

Using immunoSEQ multiplex PCR, the repertoire was profiled, and TCRdb retains in-frame clones only, with some absent. Its listing shows approximately 44,000 clones. As for this clone: The antigen is unknown. The read is 3 residues too short to cover the CDR3 end, so that end is filled in from the germline J gene.

Study outcomes and limitations: Cases and controls were distinguished at AUC 0.83 by richness and V genes.

Each participant carried one incident cervical HPV16 infection only. Germline loops: CDR1 SGHRS, CDR2 YFSETQ. This CDR3 is built from 14 residues. V lost 5 bases and J 4 bases, leaving 15 bases between the germline ends. This clonotype was obtained from a woman aged 18 to 75 with a cervical HPV16 infection that either progressed to CIN3+ or cleared (not recorded which). The material sequenced was blood buffy coat. V is TRBV5-1 and J is TRBJ2-5, with D possibly called TRBD1 or TRBD2 (5 bases each). The CDR3 loop is CASSPGQEGETQYF. The CDR3 DNA, read in part, is TGCGCCAGCAGTCCAGGACAAGAGGGAGAGACC.